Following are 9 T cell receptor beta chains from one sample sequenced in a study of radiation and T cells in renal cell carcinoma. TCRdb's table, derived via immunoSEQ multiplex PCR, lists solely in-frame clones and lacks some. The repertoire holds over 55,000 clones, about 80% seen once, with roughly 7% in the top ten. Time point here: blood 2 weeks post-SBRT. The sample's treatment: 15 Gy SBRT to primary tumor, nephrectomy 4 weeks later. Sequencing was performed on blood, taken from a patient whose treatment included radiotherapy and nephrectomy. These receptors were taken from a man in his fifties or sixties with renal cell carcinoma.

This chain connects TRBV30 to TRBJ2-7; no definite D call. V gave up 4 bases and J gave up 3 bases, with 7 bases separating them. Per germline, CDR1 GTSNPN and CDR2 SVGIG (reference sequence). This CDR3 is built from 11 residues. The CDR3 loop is CAWKVDYEQYF. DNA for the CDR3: TGTGCCTGGAAGGTTGACTACGAGCAGTACTTC.

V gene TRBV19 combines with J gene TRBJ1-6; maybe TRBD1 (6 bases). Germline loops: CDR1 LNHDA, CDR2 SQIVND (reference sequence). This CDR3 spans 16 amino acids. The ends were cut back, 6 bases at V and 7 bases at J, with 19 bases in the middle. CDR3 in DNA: TGTGCCAGTAGCCTACAGGGACCTCAGGGCAATTCACCCCTCCACTTT. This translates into CASSLQGPQGNSPLHF.

CDR3 loop: CASSARTGNTGELFF. The CDR3, as DNA: TGTGCCAGCAGCGCCCGGACAGGGAACACCGGGGAGCTGTTTTTT. The J gene is TRBJ2-2, the V gene TRBV9, with 7 positions matching TRBD1. The CDR3 covers 15 residues. In germline, CDR1 is SGDLS, CDR2 YYNGEE. V lost 3 bases, J lost 1 base, and 3 bases stayed unmatched.

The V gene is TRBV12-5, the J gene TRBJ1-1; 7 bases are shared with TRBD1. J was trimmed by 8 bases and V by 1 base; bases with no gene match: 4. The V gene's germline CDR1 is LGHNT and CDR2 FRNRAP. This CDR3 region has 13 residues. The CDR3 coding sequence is TGTGCTAGTGGTTTGGGAGGGGGCGTAGAAGCTTTCTTT. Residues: CASGLGGGVEAFF. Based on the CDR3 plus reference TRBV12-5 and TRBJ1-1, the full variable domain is DARVTQTPRHKVTEMGQEVTMRCQPILGHNTVFWYRQTMMQGLELLAYFRNRAPLDDSGMPKDRFSAEMPDATLATLKIQPSEPRDSAVYFCASGLGGGVEAFFGQGTRLTVV.

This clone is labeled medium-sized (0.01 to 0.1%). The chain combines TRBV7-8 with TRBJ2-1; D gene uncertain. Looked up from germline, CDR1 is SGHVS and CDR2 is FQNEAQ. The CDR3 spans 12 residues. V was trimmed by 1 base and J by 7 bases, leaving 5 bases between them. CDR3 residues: CASSLGRNEQFF. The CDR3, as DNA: TGTGCCAGCAGCTTAGGGAGAAATGAGCAGTTCTTC.

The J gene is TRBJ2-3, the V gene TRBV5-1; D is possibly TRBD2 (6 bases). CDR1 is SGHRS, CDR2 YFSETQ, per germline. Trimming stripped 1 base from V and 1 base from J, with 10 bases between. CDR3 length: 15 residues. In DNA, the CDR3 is TGCGCCAGCAGCTTGTGGTCTAGCGGCACAGATACGCAGTATTTT. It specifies CASSLWSSGTDTQYF.

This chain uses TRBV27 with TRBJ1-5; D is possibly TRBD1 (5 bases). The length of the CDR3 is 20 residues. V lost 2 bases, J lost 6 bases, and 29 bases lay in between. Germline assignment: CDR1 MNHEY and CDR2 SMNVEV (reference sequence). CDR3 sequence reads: CASSLLTLGGPGTLSQPQHF. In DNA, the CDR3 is TGTGCCAGCAGTTTACTTACCCTCGGGGGTCCCGGGACGCTCAGTCAGCCCCAGCATTTT.

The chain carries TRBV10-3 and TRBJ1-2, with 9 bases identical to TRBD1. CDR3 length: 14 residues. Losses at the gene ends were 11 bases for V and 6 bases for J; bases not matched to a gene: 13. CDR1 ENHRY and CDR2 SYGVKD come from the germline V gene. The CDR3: CASKRGQGRDGYTF. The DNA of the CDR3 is TGTGCCTCAAAAAGGGGACAGGGACGAGATGGCTACACCTTC.

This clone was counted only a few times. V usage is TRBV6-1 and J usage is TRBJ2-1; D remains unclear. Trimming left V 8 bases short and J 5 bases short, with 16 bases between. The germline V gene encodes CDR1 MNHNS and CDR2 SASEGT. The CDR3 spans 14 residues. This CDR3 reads CASSRSLTDNEQFF. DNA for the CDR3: TGTGCCAGCTCTCGGAGTCTCACGGACAATGAGCAGTTCTTC.